This passage covers 11 T cell receptor beta chains from one sample sequenced in a study of blood T cells in healthy people across ages. The use of a sample-barcoded 5' primer and a J-beta primer mix characterized a second PCR of roughly 7 to 12 cycles. A single record per CDR3 protein comes from TCRdb applying MiXCR to the 5' RACE reads. The sample yields some 670,000 distinct CDR3 sequences, under 65% seen once. The sequenced sample was blood. These receptors were collected from a woman of 80 years or more in good health.

The gene calls are TRBV20-1 and TRBJ2-1; D gene unclear. The CDR3 sequence is 14 residues long. Germline CDR1 DFQATT, CDR2 SNEGSKA (reference sequence). The germline V and J ends were trimmed by 5 bases and 9 bases, with 20 bases remaining between them. CDR3 sequence reads: CSAPNTENVGEQFF. CDR3 DNA sequence: TGCAGTGCTCCGAACACCGAAAACGTTGGTGAGCAGTTCTTC.

The V call is TRBV29-1, the J call TRBJ1-2; a weak D match, TRBD1 (6 bases). V was cut by 3 bases and J by 3 bases, with 8 bases left in between. Per germline, CDR1 SQVTM and CDR2 ANQGSEA. This CDR3 has 12 amino acids. CDR3 sequence reads: CSVDEGDYGYTF. In DNA, the CDR3 is TGCAGCGTTGATGAGGGGGACTATGGCTACACCTTC.

Note on this clonotype: It may be a read error: a sequence one base away is much more abundant. This chain joins TRBV4-2 and TRBJ2-3, with D possibly being TRBD1 (5 bases). Per germline, CDR1 LGHNA and CDR2 YNFKEQ. The CDR3 totals 15 residues. The CDR3 sequence: CASSLNRRATGTQYF. CDR3 DNA sequence: TGTGCCAGCAGCCTCAATCGGCGCGCCACAGGTACGCAGTATTTT.

V usage is TRBV7-9 and J usage is TRBJ2-1; TRBD2 is a possible D gene (6 bases). This CDR3 region has 15 residues. The germline CDR1 and CDR2 sequences are SEHNR and FQNEAQ (reference sequence). Trimming removed 5 bases at V and 3 bases at J, with 14 bases between. DNA of the CDR3: TGTGCCAGCAGCCCGGGCGGGAATGACTACAATGAGCAGTTCTTC. Its protein is CASSPGGNDYNEQFF.

This CDR3 reads CSARLRGAGGPPDEQFF. CDR3 nucleotides: TGCAGTGCTAGATTGAGAGGGGCGGGAGGGCCCCCCGATGAGCAGTTCTTC. This sequence joins TRBV20-1 and TRBJ2-1; 9 bases agree with TRBD2. CDR1 and CDR2 from the germline V gene are DFQATT and SNEGSKA (reference sequence). This CDR3 spans 17 amino acids. Germline trimming cut 2 bases from V and 8 bases from J; bases unmatched to any gene: 16.

This clonotype was seen at least ten times. The V and J genes are TRBV29-1 and TRBJ1-2; 8 bases agree with TRBD1. CDR3 size: 14 residues. Germline CDR1 and CDR2: SQVTM and ANQGSEA. V gave up 3 bases and J gave up 5 bases; unmatched junction bases: 8. This CDR3 is CSVEAGGVRYGYTF. In nucleotides, the CDR3 is TGCAGCGTTGAGGCAGGGGGCGTTCGATATGGCTACACCTTC.

The chain recombines TRBV18 with TRBJ1-1; D is perhaps TRBD1 (6 bases). Germline values: CDR1 KGHSH, CDR2 LQKENI. This CDR3 contains 15 residues. The germline V and J ends were trimmed by 3 bases and 0 bases, with 11 bases remaining between them. The CDR3 bases are TGTGCCAGCTCACCCCGGACAGACATGAACACTGAAGCTTTCTTT. Amino acids: CASSPRTDMNTEAFF.

This chain uses TRBV4-3 with TRBJ1-4; D ambiguous. With 3 bases removed from V and 2 bases from J, the gap between germline ends came to 10 bases. The germline CDR1 and CDR2 sequences are LGHNA and YSLEER. CDR3 length: 15 amino acids. The CDR3 coding sequence is TGCGCCAGCAGCCACCAACAGATTACTAATGAAAAACTGTTTTTT. This codes for CASSHQQITNEKLFF.

The genes are TRBV5-1 and TRBJ2-3; 8 bases match TRBD2. CDR3 length: 16 amino acids. The V gene's germline CDR1 is SGHRS and CDR2 YFSETQ. Trimming at V came to 6 bases and at J to 2 bases, leaving 11 bases not matched to a gene. The CDR3 spells CASTRDPAGDTDTQYF. The CDR3 coding sequence is TGCGCCAGCACGAGGGACCCAGCGGGGGACACAGATACGCAGTATTTT.

This clonotype was recorded many times. The chain combines TRBV28 with TRBJ2-5; D not certain. This CDR3 region has 13 residues. V was pared by 4 bases and J by 5 bases, with 11 bases between. The V gene's germline CDR1 is MDHEN and CDR2 SYDVKM. This CDR3 reads CASSSGSWETQYF. As DNA, the CDR3 is TGTGCCAGCAGTTCTGGATCCTGGGAGACCCAGTACTTC.

The J gene is TRBJ2-5, the V gene TRBV5-1, with 12 bases identical to TRBD2. The CDR3 has 18 amino acids. The ends lost 4 bases at V and 4 bases at J; junction bases unmatched: 14. Looked up from germline, CDR1 is SGHRS and CDR2 is YFSETQ. CDR3 sequence reads: CASSLAGTSGSQAETQYF. The CDR3 DNA reads TGCGCCAGCAGCCTGGCCGGGACTAGCGGGTCCCAGGCAGAGACCCAGTACTTC.